The 30 T cell receptor beta chains given below trace back to one sample, sequenced in a study of beta chain features in type 1 diabetes. Notes on the study in general: Type 1 diabetes patients had TCRB CDR3s that were shorter (moderately but significantly so) in all four CD4+ subsets.

Their antigens are not known. Sequenced material consisted of expressed TCRB transcripts (all of the isolated RNA was reverse transcribed). The data were produced by immunoSEQ multiplex PCR, yet TCRdb's version contains in-frame clones alone and is incomplete. The sample holds approximately 27,000 clones, around half seen once. The sequenced material came from stem cell memory CD4+ T cells from blood. All receptors come from a young man with type 1 diabetes.

The chain has TRBV6-4 and TRBJ2-2; TRBD1 matches 10 bases. CDR1 and CDR2 from the germline V gene are MRHNA and SNTAGT. The V and J ends lost 2 bases and 7 bases, in that order; junction bases with no gene match: 7. The CDR3 is made up of 16 amino acids. This CDR3 reads CASSDEGTGAGGELFF. The CDR3 DNA follows: TGTGCCAGCAGTGACGAAGGGACAGGGGCCGGCGGGGAGCTGTTTTTT.

The gene calls are TRBV19 and TRBJ2-2; 13 bases map to TRBD2. V shed 5 bases and J 6 bases; nucleotides not matched to a gene: 3. In germline, CDR1 is LNHDA, CDR2 SQIVND (reference sequence). There are 15 residues in the CDR3. The CDR3 sequence is CASSLTSGGAGELFF. The DNA for the CDR3 is TGTGCCAGTAGTCTAACTAGCGGGGGGGCCGGGGAGCTGTTTTTT.

As for this clone: Relative to the germline gene, one junction end is altered; a read error may explain this. The rearrangement uses TRBV6-5 and TRBJ1-5; D ambiguous. The CDR3 has 13 amino acids. Germline V gene data show CDR1 as MNHEY and CDR2 as SVGAGI. The CDR3 DNA is TGCCGCAGTTATCATCGGGGCAATCAGCCCCAGCATTTT. Translation gives CRSYHRGNQPQHF.

This clone was observed once. The chain links TRBV28 to TRBJ2-5; TRBD1 aligns across 8 bases. Germline CDR1 is MDHEN and CDR2 is SYDVKM. V was pared by 6 bases and J by 3 bases, with 6 bases of the junction left unmatched. The CDR3 has 14 residues. The CDR3 sequence: CASRSTGEEETQYF. The CDR3 DNA follows: TGTGCCAGCAGATCGACAGGGGAAGAAGAGACCCAGTACTTC.

This clone was found a few times. CDR3 sequence (DNA): TGTGCCAGTACGAATGCCGGGAGGCAGGCATCCACTGAAGCTTTCTTT. The encoded protein is CASTNAGRQASTEAFF. This sequence joins TRBV19 and TRBJ1-1; D is unclear. There are 16 residues in the CDR3. Germline V CDR1 and CDR2: LNHDA, SQIVND (reference sequence). V lost 7 bases, J lost 4 bases, and 22 bases lay in between.

This clone has a handful of counts. The chain has TRBV5-1 and TRBJ1-2, with 8 bases lining up with TRBD1. The CDR3 has 14 amino acids. The germline CDR1 and CDR2 sequences are SGHRS and YFSETQ. The junction had 4 bases not matched to a gene; V was cut back by 4 bases and J by 2 bases. The CDR3 region is CASSAQGGNYGYTF. The CDR3 bases are TGCGCCAGCAGCGCACAGGGGGGGAACTATGGCTACACCTTC.

In DNA, the CDR3 is TGTGCCAGCAGCTTAGTGATCGCGGGGAGGATTCCAGATACGCAGTATTTT. It yields the protein CASSLVIAGRIPDTQYF. This chain joins TRBV7-6 and TRBJ2-3; TRBD2 is a possible D gene (6 bases). V gave up 1 base and J gave up 4 bases, with 18 bases separating them. The CDR3 spans 17 residues. Germline assignment: CDR1 SGHVS and CDR2 FNYEAQ.

The chain recombines TRBV10-3 with TRBJ2-5; 8 bases map to TRBD1. The J call may be in error: the DNA end matches TRBJ2-7 better. The CDR3 sequence is 14 residues long. The germline V gene has CDR1 ENHRY and CDR2 SYGVKD. The CDR3 protein is CAISETGGSYEQYF. The CDR3 DNA reads TGTGCCATCAGTGAGACAGGGGGCTCCTACGAGCAGTACTTC.

The rearrangement links TRBV5-1 to TRBJ2-3; a weak D match, TRBD2 (6 bases). Trimming stripped 4 bases from V and 0 bases from J, with 15 bases between. The CDR3 is 16 residues long. From germline, CDR1 is SGHRS and CDR2 YFSETQ. The DNA for the CDR3 is TGCGCCAGCAGCCAACTCCGGGACTCCAGCACAGATACGCAGTATTTT. Amino acid sequence: CASSQLRDSSTDTQYF.

The table lists this clone with a few counts. The rearrangement uses TRBV27 and TRBJ1-6; 11 positions match TRBD1. From germline, CDR1 is MNHEY and CDR2 SMNVEV (reference sequence). This CDR3 region has 13 residues. J was trimmed by 7 bases and V by 8 bases; bases with no gene match: 1. In DNA form, the CDR3 reads TGTGCCAGCGGACAGGGGGCGAATTCACCCCTCCACTTT. It specifies CASGQGANSPLHF.

The chain uses TRBV10-3 and TRBJ1-2; 7 bases are shared with TRBD1. The CDR3 loop spans 15 amino acids. CDR1 and CDR2 (germline): ENHRY, SYGVKD. Losses at the gene ends were 7 bases for V and 0 bases for J; bases not matched to a gene: 8. CDR3 bases: TGTGCCATCACCGCCGGGACAGCAGCTAACTATGGCTACACCTTC. Translating it yields CAITAGTAANYGYTF.

The gene calls are TRBV15 and TRBJ2-1, with D maybe TRBD2 (6 bases). Germline V gives CDR1 LNHNV, CDR2 YYDKDF (reference sequence). The CDR3 has 17 residues. The ends were cut back, 4 bases at V and 0 bases at J, with 16 bases in the middle. CDR3 coding DNA: TGTGCCACCAGCACCCCCCATGGGGGGAGCTCCTACAATGAGCAGTTCTTC. Translation: CATSTPHGGSSYNEQFF.

The rearrangement uses TRBV18 and TRBJ2-1; 12 bases align to TRBD2. This CDR3 has 15 amino acids. V trimming: 6 bases; J trimming: 7 bases; junction bases outside the gene matches: 7. Germline V CDR1 and CDR2: KGHSH, LQKENI. This CDR3 reads CASSLLAGGSNEQFF. The CDR3 bases are TGTGCCAGCTCCTTACTAGCGGGAGGATCGAATGAGCAGTTCTTC.

The chain carries TRBV5-1 and TRBJ1-2; weak D call: TRBD1 (6 bases). Per the germline V gene, CDR1 is SGHRS and CDR2 is YFSETQ. V lost 4 bases and J lost 4, with 11 bases in between. CDR3 length: 13 amino acids. CDR3 DNA sequence: TGCGCCAGCAGCCTCGGACAGAGCTATGGCTACACCTTC. Translating gives CASSLGQSYGYTF.

The chain uses TRBV11-3 and TRBJ2-1, with 15 bases lining up with TRBD2. Germline V lookup: CDR1 SGHNT, CDR2 YENEEA. This CDR3 is built from 16 residues. After removal of 1 base from V and 7 bases from J, the junction contained 2 bases not matched to a gene. The DNA for the CDR3 is TGTGCCAGCAGCTTAGGGACTAGCGGGGGGGCAAATGAGCAGTTCTTC. It specifies CASSLGTSGGANEQFF.

The table lists this clone with a few counts. The chain has TRBV29-1 and TRBJ2-5; D is perhaps TRBD2 (6 bases). Trimming removed 1 base from V and 4 bases from J, with 7 bases in between. This CDR3 spans 12 amino acids. The germline CDR1 and CDR2 sequences are SQVTM and ANQGSEA. CDR3 amino acids: CSVEGGGETQYF. The CDR3 region has the DNA TGCAGCGTTGAAGGGGGAGGAGAGACCCAGTACTTC.

In its sample, this clone was seen a few times. This chain joins TRBV30 and TRBJ1-1, with a tentative D call TRBD1 (6 bases). The CDR3 contains 13 residues. V lost 0 bases to trimming and J lost 3 bases, with 8 bases between them. CDR1 is GTSNPN and CDR2 is SVGIG in the germline V gene (reference sequence). In DNA, the CDR3 is TGTGCCTGGAGTGTAGGACAGTACACTGAAGCTTTCTTT. Translation: CAWSVGQYTEAFF.

This clone turned up a few times. The V call is TRBV7-6, the J call TRBJ1-1; D is unclear. The germline V and J ends were trimmed by 1 base and 3 bases, with 15 bases remaining between them. Germline CDR1 and CDR2: SGHVS and FNYEAQ. The CDR3 length is 16 residues. CDR3 sequence (DNA): TGTGCCAGCAGCTTAGGGAGCGGACCCCCGGACACTGAAGCTTTCTTT. As protein: CASSLGSGPPDTEAFF. The variable domain in full, completed from reference TRBV7-6 and TRBJ1-1, reads GAGVSQSPRYKVTKRGQDVALRCDPISGHVSLYWYRQALGQGPEFLTYFNYEAQQDKSGLPNDRFSAERPEGSISTLTIQRTEQRDSAMYRCASSLGSGPPDTEAFFGQGTRLTVV.

J is TRBJ2-1 and V is TRBV21-1; the table gives TRBD2 as D, unverified against the DNA. TRBV21-1 represents a pseudogene. The CDR3 has 14 residues. CDR3 nucleotide sequence: TGTGCCAGCAGTGCGGACGGGGGGGCTAATGAGCAGTTCTTC. Residues: CASSADGGANEQFF.

The genes are TRBV2 and TRBJ1-5, with D tentatively TRBD1 (5 bases). The germline CDR1 and CDR2 sequences are SNHLY and FYNNEI. V was cut by 6 bases and J by 2 bases, with 11 bases left in between. The CDR3 is 14 amino acids. The CDR3: CASRAIGGNQPQHF. In DNA form, the CDR3 reads TGTGCCAGCAGGGCCATAGGGGGCAATCAGCCCCAGCATTTT.

The V gene is TRBV27, the J gene TRBJ1-4, with a tentative D call TRBD1 (6 bases). The germline gives CDR1 MNHEY, CDR2 SMNVEV (reference sequence). The CDR3 totals 14 residues. Trimming removed 6 bases at V and 8 bases at J, with 16 bases between. CDR3 region: CASRSTGRGEKLFF. Here the CDR3 DNA reads TGTGCCAGCAGATCTACAGGGAGAGGAGAAAAACTGTTTTTT.

The J gene is TRBJ2-5, the V gene TRBV18; 7 bases are a match to TRBD1. Germline assignment: CDR1 KGHSH and CDR2 LQKENI. The CDR3 sequence is 16 residues long. The V segment lost 3 bases and the J segment 4 bases; nucleotides outside the gene matches: 11. The CDR3 region is CASSPTTGVRAETQYF. CDR3 DNA: TGTGCCAGCTCACCGACCACAGGGGTACGGGCAGAGACCCAGTACTTC.

For this clone: Its ends do not fully match the called genes, so a read error is possible. The chain has TRBV30 and TRBJ2-6; a possible D gene is TRBD2 (6 bases). Germline CDR1 reads GTSNPN; CDR2 reads SVGIG (reference sequence). The CDR3 length is 13 residues. The CDR3 sequence is CAWTLGGANVLTF. For the CDR3, the DNA is TGTGCCTGGACCTTAGGCGGGGCCAATGTCCTGACTTTC. The variable domain in full, completed from reference TRBV30 and TRBJ2-6, reads SQTIHQWPATLVQPVGSPLSLECTVEGTSNPNLYWYRQAAGRGLQLLFYSVGIGQISSEVPQNLSASRPQDRQFILSSKKLLLSDSGFYLCAWTLGGANVLTFGAGSRLTVL.

The V call is TRBV30, the J call TRBJ1-4; a weak D match, TRBD1 (5 bases). This CDR3 spans 15 amino acids. V lost 0 bases, J lost 8 bases, and 16 bases lay in between. Germline-derived CDR1 and CDR2 are GTSNPN and SVGIG (reference sequence). The DNA of the CDR3 is TGTGCCTGGAGTGTCCTCCGTCAGGGAGGGGAAAAACTGTTTTTT. Protein sequence: CAWSVLRQGGEKLFF.

This chain uses TRBV7-7 with TRBJ2-5, with a tentative D call TRBD2 (5 bases). CDR3 length: 13 amino acids. V was clipped by 3 bases and J by 5 bases, with 10 bases between them. Germline lookup yields CDR1 SSHAT and CDR2 FNYEAQ (reference sequence). CDR3 amino acids: CASSFSPGETQYF. CDR3 bases: TGTGCCAGCAGCTTCTCCCCGGGGGAGACCCAGTACTTC.

This rearrangement joins TRBV16 to TRBJ1-2, with 7 nucleotides matching TRBD1. The V segment lost 1 base and the J segment 7 bases; nucleotides outside the gene matches: 6. From germline, CDR1 is KGHSY and CDR2 FQNENV. The CDR3 consists of 14 residues. The CDR3 region is CASSQLDRAAGYTF. CDR3 DNA sequence: TGTGCCAGCAGCCAATTAGACAGGGCGGCTGGCTACACCTTC.

This clone was observed a few times. This chain uses TRBV6-5 with TRBJ2-7, with 7 bases fitting TRBD2. The CDR3 extends over 14 amino acids. Germline lookup yields CDR1 MNHEY and CDR2 SVGAGI. J gave up 3 bases and V 5 bases, and 7 bases lay outside the gene matches. CDR3 sequence (DNA): TGTGCCAGCAGTATGGGGGGGGTGGACTACGAGCAGTACTTC. Amino acids: CASSMGGVDYEQYF.

The chain joins TRBV5-4 to TRBJ2-1; the match to TRBD2 covers 13 bases. Germline CDR1 SGHNT, CDR2 YYREEE (reference sequence). This CDR3 is built from 15 residues. V was pared by 5 bases and J by 5 bases, with 4 bases of the junction left unmatched. CDR3 DNA: TGTGCCAGCAGATCGGGACTAGCGGGGCACAATGAGCAGTTCTTC. This gives the protein CASRSGLAGHNEQFF.

V and J are TRBV2 and TRBJ2-7; weak D call: TRBD2 (6 bases). The germline V and J ends were trimmed by 1 base and 10 bases, with 11 bases remaining between them. The CDR3 covers 12 residues. The germline gives CDR1 SNHLY, CDR2 FYNNEI. The CDR3 protein is CASSEGLASQYF. CDR3 nucleotide sequence: TGTGCCAGCAGTGAAGGGCTAGCGAGTCAGTACTTC.

This sequence joins TRBV11-1 and TRBJ1-6, with TRBD1 matching 8 bases. Germline V gene lookup returns CDR1 SGHAT and CDR2 FQDESV (reference sequence). Trimming cost V 3 bases and J 5 bases; bases outside gene matches: 6. The CDR3 is 16 amino acids. Written as DNA, the CDR3 is TGTGCCAGCAGCTTTCACAGGGGGAAACATAATTCACCCCTCCACTTT. This translates into CASSFHRGKHNSPLHF.